This TCR beta chain came from a study of tumor-infiltrating lymphocytes in oesophageal squamous cell carcinoma. This clonotype was detected many times. The CDR3 runs 15 residues. With 5 bases clipped from V and 6 bases from J, the junction kept 10 bases outside the gene matches. Germline CDR1 and CDR2: WNHNN and SYGVQD (reference sequence). TCRdb reprocessed the PCR reads via MiXCR and lists one record per CDR3 protein. The sample lists about 19,000 distinct CDR3 sequences; approximately 40% were seen once. The receptor was derived from a male donor with esophageal squamous cell carcinoma. The chain combines TRBV10-1 with TRBJ2-1, with 7 bases lining up with TRBD1. The sample taken for sequencing was blood. The DNA of the CDR3 is TGCGCCAGCAGTTTGGACAGGAGACTTCGCAATGAGCAGTTCTTC. The encoded protein is CASSLDRRLRNEQFF.